The rows below give T cell receptor beta chains drawn from one sample of a study of T cell responses to AZD1222 COVID-19 vaccine. TCRdb keeps only in-frame clones here, not all; method: immunoSEQ multiplex PCR. Here the sample spans roughly 120,000 clones, about 88% being singletons. Sequences were derived from peripheral blood, sampled on day 0 of AZD1222 vaccination. The receptors shown here come from an adult in good health. The CDR3 runs from the conserved cysteine through the conserved F or W. Fields, in order: J gene, V gene, CDR3 protein.

TRBJ1-2 TRBV6-6 CASSQTLPGGNGYGYTF
TRBJ2-7 TRBV6-1 CASSELVGAGISYEQYF
TRBJ2-3 TRBV5-6 CASSLRSGYTDTQYF
TRBJ2-2 TRBV11-2 CASSPAWGAGTGELFF
TRBJ1-2 TRBV18 CASSPGYRMNSTYRIYGYTF
TRBJ2-7 TRBV13 CASSRLVHEQYF
TRBJ1-2 TRBV7-9 CASSFGEVDLYGYTF
TRBJ1-4 TRBV3-1/TRBV3-2 CASSTGHQTQDEKLFF
TRBJ1-1 TRBV12-3/TRBV12-4 CASSRSSNTEAFF
TRBJ2-1 TRBV27 CASSPRVYNEQFF
TRBJ2-7 TRBV2 CASTRTDAYEQYF
TRBJ1-6 TRBV3-1/TRBV3-2 CASSHRGSRTVSPLHF
TRBJ2-7 TRBV4-3 CASSQGLAGSSYEQYF
TRBJ2-3 TRBV7-8 CASSEGRGSRGRTQYF
TRBJ2-7 TRBV6-5 CASRDGASYEQYF
TRBJ1-5 TRBV19 CASKGTGISNQPQHF
TRBJ1-1 TRBV5-5 CASSLGGVEAFF
TRBJ2-3 TRBV11-3 CASSYGAMSTDTQYF
TRBJ1-5 TRBV30 CAWSQQLERKPQHF
TRBJ2-4 TRBV28 CASSLWTVGAKNIQYF
TRBJ1-5 TRBV7-3 CASSKTTTLNQPQHF
TRBJ1-4 TRBV4-3 CASSLGDRDNEKLFF
TRBJ2-5 TRBV18 CASSPPGEETQYF
TRBJ2-7 TRBV28 CASSLGYEQYF
TRBJ1-1 TRBV11-3 CASSLESIRGEAFF
TRBJ2-7 TRBV15 CATSPTNRYEQYF
TRBJ2-3 TRBV5-1 CASSPLAGGPDTQYF
TRBJ1-1 TRBV29-1 CSVVRDTEAFF
TRBJ1-2 TRBV7-2 CASSPFGGETRVGYTF
TRBJ2-7 TRBV3-1/TRBV3-2 CASSPHRGEQYF
TRBJ2-2 TRBV2 CASSERVPNTGELFF
TRBJ2-7 TRBV29-1 CSVEDPYGPARAEQYF
TRBJ1-6 TRBV7-9 CASSSGTANSPLHF
TRBJ2-1 TRBV11-3 CASSAHPWGGSGNEQFF
TRBJ1-5 TRBV28 CATRQGARNQPQHF
TRBJ1-5 TRBV7-9 CASSSPHGTRWYSNQPQHF
TRBJ1-4 TRBV9 CASSEADRATNEKLFF
TRBJ2-5 TRBV4-2 CASSQGLAGGGQTQYF
TRBJ2-5 TRBV29-1 CSVEDSGREETQYF
TRBJ1-4 TRBV5-1 CASSLSATNEKLFF
TRBJ2-2 TRBV9 CASSVAGTGELFF
TRBJ2-3 TRBV3-1/TRBV3-2 CASRAQGLTDTQYF
TRBJ1-2 TRBV7-3 CASSSPTGRNGYTF
TRBJ1-4 TRBV18 CASSRGTLEKLFF
TRBJ2-7 TRBV5-4 CASSSPDSGGLYEQYF
TRBJ2-1 TRBV2 CASRGGSSYNEQFF
TRBJ2-7 TRBV4-1 CASSQERRGGVYEQYF
TRBJ1-4 TRBV19 CASKKTSNEKLFF
TRBJ1-2 TRBV19 CASSVPGGYGYTF
TRBJ1-1 TRBV27 CASSLAGRGVEAFF
TRBJ1-2 TRBV2 CASMDGGDGYGYTF
TRBJ1-5 TRBV7-9 CASSTPGEAQPQHF
TRBJ1-5 TRBV15 CATSRDKGAGNQPQHF
TRBJ2-7 TRBV6-1 CASSEYYEQYF